A single sample gave rise to the 12 T cell receptor beta chains below, sequenced in a study of glioma-infiltrating T cells. Amplification of TCR alpha and beta CDR3 regions from RNA used iRepertoire nested multiplex PCR. Using its own MiXCR run on the multiplex PCR reads, TCRdb lists one record per CDR3 protein. This sample has about 3,900 distinct CDR3 sequences, with less than 40% found just once. Sequenced input: glioma tissue, nonneoplastic brain tissue, or PBMCs (not recorded which). The receptors stem from a human donor with low-grade glioma or glioblastoma, undergoing nonglioma brain surgery, or in good health (not recorded which).

This clonotype was observed many times. The chain carries TRBV11-2 and TRBJ1-1; TRBD1 matches 12 bases. With 4 bases clipped from V and 4 bases from J, the junction kept 4 bases outside the gene matches. Germline V lookup: CDR1 SGHAT, CDR2 FQNNGV. The CDR3 length is 15 residues. CDR3 amino acids: CASSSGTGGFTEAFF. Here the CDR3 DNA reads TGTGCCAGCAGCTCCGGGACAGGGGGCTTCACTGAAGCTTTCTTT.

This clonotype was recorded at least ten times. The gene calls are TRBV7-2 and TRBJ2-2; D gene ambiguous. The length of the CDR3 is 17 residues. Trimming cost V 2 bases and J 4 bases, with 17 bases left between them. In germline, CDR1 is SGHTA, CDR2 FQGNSA. CDR3 DNA: TGTGCCAGCAGCTTATATCCCGGGTCTACTGCCACCGGGGAGCTGTTTTTT. Translating it yields CASSLYPGSTATGELFF.

Comments on this clonotype: A read error is possible here, since a much larger clone lies one base away. The V call is TRBV3-1, the J call TRBJ2-2; 9 positions agree with TRBD1. Germline V gene sequence: CDR1 LGHDT, CDR2 YNNKEL (reference sequence). The CDR3 loop spans 13 amino acids. The CDR3, as DNA: TGTGCCAGCAGCCTCGCCGGGACAGGGCCCAGCCTTTTT. Its translation: CASSLAGTGPSLF.

The count of this clonotype is one. A read error is possible here, since a much larger clone lies one base away. This rearrangement joins TRBV7-2 to TRBJ1-4, with TRBD1 matching over 8 bases. J lost 7 bases, V lost 5 bases, and 6 bases had no gene match. CDR3 size: 14 residues. CDR1 SGHTA and CDR2 FQGNSA come from the germline V gene. This CDR3 reads CASSPNRGSEKLFF. CDR3 nucleotides: TGTGCCAGCAGCCCAAACAGGGGGAGTGAAAAACTGTTTTTT.

This clonotype was seen repeatedly, ten times or more. The chain has TRBV3-1 and TRBJ1-2, with D tentatively TRBD1 (5 bases). Germline CDR1 is LGHDT and CDR2 is YNNKEL (reference sequence). This CDR3 region has 15 residues. V lost 0 bases and J lost 2, with 10 bases in between. CDR3 region: CASSQDNRQNYGYTF. Written as DNA, the CDR3 is TGTGCCAGCAGCCAAGATAACAGACAGAACTATGGCTACACCTTC.

Concerning this clonotype itself: This may arise from a read error, as a much more abundant clone is one base away. V usage is TRBV29-1 and J usage is TRBJ1-1, with 10 positions matching TRBD1. CDR1 is SQVTM, CDR2 ANQGSEA, per germline. The CDR3 is made up of 13 amino acids. The junction had 5 bases not matched to a gene; V was cut back by 7 bases and J by 3 bases. This chain's CDR3 is CSDDRGQDTEAFF. The CDR3 nucleotides read TGCAGCGACGACAGGGGGCAAGACACTGAAGCTTTCTTT.

This clonotype was seen repeatedly, ten times or more. The chain couples TRBV2 to TRBJ2-7, with D possibly called TRBD1 or TRBD2 (5 bases each). Trimming took 4 bases from V and 7 from J, leaving 17 bases between them. The CDR3 sequence is 14 residues long. The germline V gene has CDR1 SNHLY and CDR2 FYNNEI. The CDR3 nucleotides are TGTGCCAGCAGTGTCACAGCCCTTTGGGGGGAGCAGTACTTC. Residues: CASSVTALWGEQYF.

This clonotype is labeled as medium-sized (0.01 to 0.1%). The chain has TRBV20-1 and TRBJ2-3, with 13 bases aligning to TRBD2. V shed 5 bases and J 1 base; nucleotides not matched to a gene: 3. The V gene's germline CDR1 is DFQATT and CDR2 SNEGSKA (reference sequence). This CDR3 has 15 residues. The CDR3 DNA reads as TGCAGTGCTGTACTAGCGGGGGGGCGCACAGATACGCAGTATTTT. Translation gives CSAVLAGGRTDTQYF.

The chain recombines TRBV5-6 with TRBJ1-5, with no clear D. Germline V gene sequence: CDR1 SGHDT, CDR2 YYEEEE. Deletions cut 3 bases from V and 2 bases from J, with 6 bases between. The CDR3 has 13 amino acids. As DNA, the CDR3 is TGTGCCAGCAGCTCTTCCGGCAATCAGCCCCAGCATTTT. Encoded protein: CASSSSGNQPQHF. The whole variable domain, remainder taken from reference TRBV5-6 and TRBJ1-5, is DAGVTQSPTHLIKTRGQQVTLRCSPKSGHDTVSWYQQALGQGPQFIFQYYEEEERQRGNFPDRFSGHQFPNYSSELNVNALLLGDSALYLCASSSSGNQPQHFGDGTRLSIL.

As regards this clonotype: A much larger clone sits a single nucleotide away, making a read error possible. The V call is TRBV7-8, the J call TRBJ1-1; D is undetermined. CDR1 and CDR2 (germline): SGHVS, FQNEAQ. This CDR3 is 16 amino acids long. The CDR3: CASRRTAGTMNTETFF. The CDR3 region has the DNA TGTGCCAGCAGGCGGACGGCAGGTACCATGAACACTGAAACTTTCTTT.

This clonotype occurred many times. The chain carries TRBV18 and TRBJ2-3; 9 nucleotides agree with TRBD2. Germline CDR1 is KGHSH and CDR2 is LQKENI. There are 16 residues in the CDR3. Unmatched junction bases numbered 9, after V lost 5 bases and J lost 3 bases. The CDR3 region has the DNA TGTGCCAGCTCAAGACTCCTAGCGGGGACTACAGATACGCAGTATTTT. This translates into CASSRLLAGTTDTQYF.

This clonotype was found a few times. The V call is TRBV12-3 or TRBV12-4, the J call TRBJ2-3, with TRBD1 as a possible D gene (5 bases). The CDR3 extends over 16 amino acids. V lost 3 bases, J lost 2 bases, and 15 bases lay in between. The CDR3 DNA is TGTGCCAGCAGTTTGGTGGCAGGGAAGGTCACAGATACGCAGTATTTT. The encoded protein is CASSLVAGKVTDTQYF.